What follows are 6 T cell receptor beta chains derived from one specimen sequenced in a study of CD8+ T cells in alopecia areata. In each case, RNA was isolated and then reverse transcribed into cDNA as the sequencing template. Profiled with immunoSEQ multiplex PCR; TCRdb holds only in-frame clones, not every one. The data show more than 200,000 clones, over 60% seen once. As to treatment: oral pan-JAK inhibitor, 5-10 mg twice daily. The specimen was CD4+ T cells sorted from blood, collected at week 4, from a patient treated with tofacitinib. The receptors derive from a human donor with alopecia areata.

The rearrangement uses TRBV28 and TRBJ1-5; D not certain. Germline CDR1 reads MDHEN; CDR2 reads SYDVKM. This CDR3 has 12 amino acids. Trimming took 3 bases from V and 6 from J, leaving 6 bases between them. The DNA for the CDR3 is TGTGCCAGCAGTTTTACGGGTCAGCCCCAGCATTTT. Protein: CASSFTGQPQHF.

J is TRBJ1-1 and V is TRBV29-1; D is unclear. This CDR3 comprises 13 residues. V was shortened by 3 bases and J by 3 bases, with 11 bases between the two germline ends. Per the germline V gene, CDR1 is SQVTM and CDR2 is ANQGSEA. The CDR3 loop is CSVDSRTYTEAFF. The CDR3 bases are TGCAGCGTTGATAGCAGGACCTACACTGAAGCTTTCTTT.

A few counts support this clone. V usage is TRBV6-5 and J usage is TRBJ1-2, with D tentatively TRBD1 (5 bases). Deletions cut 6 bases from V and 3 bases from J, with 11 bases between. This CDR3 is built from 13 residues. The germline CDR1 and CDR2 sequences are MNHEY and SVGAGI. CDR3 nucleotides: TGTGCCAGCAGGGCCAGGGAGGACTATGGCTACACCTTC. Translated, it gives CASRAREDYGYTF.

CDR3 sequence: CAWSNYNTGELFF. Written as DNA, the CDR3 is TGTGCCTGGAGTAACTACAACACCGGGGAGCTGTTTTTT. V gene TRBV30 combines with J gene TRBJ2-2, with D hard to call. Germline CDR1 reads GTSNPN; CDR2 reads SVGIG (reference sequence). The V and J ends lost 2 bases and 2 bases respectively, with 6 bases between them. The CDR3 totals 13 residues. Full variable domain (missing parts from reference TRBV30 and TRBJ2-2): SQTIHQWPATLVQPVGSPLSLECTVEGTSNPNLYWYRQAAGRGLQLLFYSVGIGQISSEVPQNLSASRPQDRQFILSSKKLLLSDSGFYLCAWSNYNTGELFFGEGSRLTVL.

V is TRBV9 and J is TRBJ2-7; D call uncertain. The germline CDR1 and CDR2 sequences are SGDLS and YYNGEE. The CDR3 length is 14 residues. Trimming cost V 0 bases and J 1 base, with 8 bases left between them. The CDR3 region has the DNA TGTGCCAGCAGCGTAGAGGGCACTTCCTACGAGCAGTACTTC. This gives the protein CASSVEGTSYEQYF.

CDR3 residues: CASSRGRADTQYF. The CDR3, as DNA: TGTGCCAGCAGCCGGGGCAGGGCAGATACGCAGTATTTT. The chain uses TRBV25-1 and TRBJ2-3; either TRBD1 or TRBD2 may fit D (5 bases each). CDR1 and CDR2 (germline): MGHDK, SYGVNS. This CDR3 is 13 amino acids long. V lost 6 bases and J 4 bases, leaving 11 bases between the germline ends.